Listed below are T cell receptor beta chains from one sample, sequenced in a study of beta chain features in type 1 diabetes. The table came from immunoSEQ multiplex PCR; TCRdb's copy has only in-frame clones and leaves some out. Of 600,000 or so clones in the sample, around 12% were seen once. The sample was naive CD4+ T cells from blood. The receptors originated from a man between 25 and 39 years old with type 1 diabetes. The CDR3 runs from the conserved cysteine through the conserved F or W. The D gene is left open where the match is weak. Size is stated for part of the rows, as once, few or many counts, or as a class when the clone is expanded.

>NA|TRBJ2-6|few|TRBV18
TGTGCCAGCTCATCCTTCGGGGTAACCTCTGGGGCCAACGTCCTGACTTTC
CASSSFGVTSGANVLTF
>NA|TRBJ2-1|NA|TRBV6-5
TGTGCCAGCACCGGGACCTACCTATCGGGGGAGCAGTTCTTC
CASTGTYLSGEQFF
>TRBD2|TRBJ2-3|NA|TRBV7-2
TGTGCCAGCAGCTTAACAGCGGGGGGGCAAGATACGCAGTATTTT
CASSLTAGGQDTQYF
>TRBD1|TRBJ2-7|NA|TRBV5-4
TGTGCCAGCAGCTTAGGCCGGGACAGCTCCTACGAGCAGTACTTC
CASSLGRDSSYEQYF
>TRBD1|TRBJ2-5|NA|TRBV30
TGTGCCTGGAGTGAACAGGGGGAGACCCAGTACTTC
CAWSEQGETQYF
>TRBD1|TRBJ1-5|NA|TRBV28
TGTGCCAGCTTCTCCGGACAGGGCGGGCCCCAGCATTTT
CASFSGQGGPQHF
>NA|TRBJ2-5|few|TRBV29-1
TGCAGCGTAGTGGGACGTAACTACCAAGAGACCCAGTACTTC
CSVVGRNYQETQYF
>TRBD1|TRBJ1-2|NA|TRBV30
TGTGCCTGGTCCGGACAGGGGGCGAACTATGGCTACACCTTC
CAWSGQGANYGYTF
>TRBD1|TRBJ1-1|NA|TRBV6-5
TGTGCCAGCACCCGGACAGGCGCGAACACTGAAGCTTTCTTT
CASTRTGANTEAFF
>TRBD1|TRBJ1-2|NA|TRBV9
TGTGCCAGCAGCGTAGGGGACAGGATCAACTATGGCTACACCTTC
CASSVGDRINYGYTF
>NA|TRBJ2-5|NA|TRBV19
TGTGCCAGTAGTATAGTCTGGGAGAAGCAAGAGACCCAGTACTTC
CASSIVWEKQETQYF
>NA|TRBJ2-3|few|TRBV19
TGTGCCAGCCCCCAGGAGCCCGATACGCAGTATTTT
CASPQEPDTQYF
>NA|TRBJ2-7|few|TRBV9
TGTGCCAGCAGCGTCCGGGCAGGGGACTCCTACGAGCAGTACTTC
CASSVRAGDSYEQYF
>TRBD1|TRBJ2-7|few|TRBV9
TGTGCCAGCAGCCCAGGGACAGAGTACGAGCAGTACTTC
CASSPGTEYEQYF
>NA|TRBJ2-2|few|TRBV9
TGTGCCAGCAGCGCCCAGGCACCGGGCCCTCACACCGGGGAGCTGTTTTTT
CASSAQAPGPHTGELFF
>NA|TRBJ2-3|NA|TRBV14
TGTGCCAGCAGCCTCAGAGAACTTGCAGATACGCAGTATTTT
CASSLRELADTQYF
>NA|TRBJ2-3|few|TRBV18
TGTGCCAGCTCACTCAGCGAGTCGTCGACAGATACGCAGTATTTT
CASSLSESSTDTQYF
>NA|TRBJ2-5|NA|TRBV14
TGTGCCAGCAGCCAATGGAGGGGCGAGGCGGAGACCCAGTACTTC
CASSQWRGEAETQYF
>TRBD1|TRBJ1-3|few|TRBV29-1
TGCAGCGTTGGGACAGGCGGAAACACCATATATTTT
CSVGTGGNTIYF
>TRBD1|TRBJ2-3|NA|TRBV7-9
TGTGCCAGCATCCCAGGGGGCACGGTCACAGATACGCAGTATTTT
CASIPGGTVTDTQYF
>TRBD2|TRBJ2-2|NA|TRBV7-8
TGTGCCAGCAGCGTCGAGCGGGGGGCTCCCAACACCGGGGAGCTGTTTTTT
CASSVERGAPNTGELFF
>NA|TRBJ2-7|NA|TRBV25-1
TGTGCCAGCAGTGAATTGAACAGCCCCTACGAGCAGTACTTC
CASSELNSPYEQYF